The 18 T cell receptor beta chains below were found in one sample sequenced in a study of vaccination and CD4 T cells after COVID-19. Time point: late sampling 161 to 241 days after vaccination in a few convalescent patients. TCRdb processed the PCR reads anew with MiXCR; each CDR3 protein has one entry. The table includes about 31,000 distinct CDR3 sequences, around 49% detected once. This specimen was CD4+ T cells from blood, taken about 7 months after SARS-CoV-2 vaccination. The receptor source for this set is a human donor who had recovered from COVID-19.

The rearrangement uses TRBV6-1 and TRBJ1-2; D is undetermined. The CDR3 sequence is 14 residues long. Germline V gives CDR1 MNHNS, CDR2 SASEGT. Trimming removed 6 bases from V and 0 bases from J, with 11 bases in between. The CDR3 here is CASSPAVSNYGYTF. The CDR3 bases are TGTGCCAGCAGCCCAGCGGTCTCTAACTATGGCTACACCTTC.

This clonotype was recorded only once. The gene calls are TRBV7-9 and TRBJ2-7; D is possibly TRBD1 (6 bases). This CDR3 has 15 amino acids. V was clipped by 5 bases and J by 2 bases, with 16 bases between them. Germline-derived CDR1 and CDR2 are SEHNR and FQNEAQ (reference sequence). The CDR3 here is CASSPRTDPTYEQYF. CDR3 nucleotide sequence: TGTGCCAGCAGCCCACGGACAGACCCAACCTACGAGCAGTACTTC.

The chain couples TRBV10-3 to TRBJ2-7; no clear D gene. This CDR3 is built from 12 residues. Germline V CDR1 and CDR2: ENHRY, SYGVKD. Trimming took 0 bases from V and 4 from J, leaving 4 bases between them. This chain's CDR3 is CAISESRYEQYF. CDR3 sequence (DNA): TGTGCCATCAGTGAGTCGAGGTACGAGCAGTACTTC.

This clonotype was counted a few times. CDR3 in DNA: TGTGCCAGCTTAAACCGGGACTTGGACACAGATACGCAGTATTTT. Protein: CASLNRDLDTDTQYF. This chain uses TRBV27 with TRBJ2-3, with D possibly being TRBD2 (6 bases). Germline V gene sequence: CDR1 MNHEY, CDR2 SMNVEV (reference sequence). Trimming removed 8 bases at V and 2 bases at J, with 17 bases between. The CDR3 contains 15 residues.

The chain employs TRBV4-1 and TRBJ2-2, with TRBD2 matching 9 bases. The length of the CDR3 is 17 residues. With V trimmed by 4 bases and J by 4 bases, 10 bases remained unmatched. Germline V gene data show CDR1 as MGHRA and CDR2 as YSYEKL. In DNA, the CDR3 is TGCGCCAGCAGCCGATCCCCGGGACTAGCTGGCACCGGGGAGCTGTTTTTT. Amino acids: CASSRSPGLAGTGELFF.

This clonotype was counted only a few times. This sequence joins TRBV7-9 and TRBJ1-2; 10 bases fit TRBD1. The CDR3 extends over 17 amino acids. Unmatched junction bases numbered 6, after V lost 2 bases and J lost 0 bases. Germline loops: CDR1 SEHNR, CDR2 FQNEAQ (reference sequence). CDR3 nucleotides: TGTGCCAGCAGCTTACCGGGACAGGGGCGAGCTAACTATGGCTACACCTTC. This encodes CASSLPGQGRANYGYTF.

This chain links TRBV28 with TRBJ2-1; a weak D match, TRBD1 (6 bases). The CDR3 is made up of 17 amino acids. Trimming removed 5 bases from V and 0 bases from J, with 17 bases in between. CDR1 is MDHEN and CDR2 is SYDVKM in the germline V gene. CDR3 DNA sequence: TGTGCCAGCAGTCTTCCGACAGGACGAAGCTCCTACAATGAGCAGTTCTTC. Translated, it gives CASSLPTGRSSYNEQFF.

The rearrangement links TRBV2 to TRBJ2-7; a possible D gene is TRBD2 (6 bases). The ends were cut back, 1 base at V and 2 bases at J, with 18 bases in the middle. This CDR3 contains 17 residues. The germline V gene has CDR1 SNHLY and CDR2 FYNNEI. The CDR3 coding sequence is TGTGCCAGCAGTGAAGGTTGGGTCGGGAGTGGGGCCTACGAGCAGTACTTC. Protein sequence: CASSEGWVGSGAYEQYF. Using reference TRBV2 and TRBJ2-7 for the parts outside the CDR3, the full variable domain is EPEVTQTPSHQVTQMGQEVILRCVPISNHLYFYWYRQILGQKVEFLVSFYNNEISEKSEIFDDQFSVERPDGSNFTLKIRSTKLEDSAMYFCASSEGWVGSGAYEQYFGPGTRLTVT.

This chain links TRBV7-3 with TRBJ1-1; a possible D gene is TRBD1 (5 bases). CDR3 length: 14 amino acids. Germline CDR1 and CDR2: SGHTA and FQGTGA. The V gene lost 6 bases and the J gene lost 1 base, with 12 bases spanning the gap. CDR3 protein: CASSPGPGNTEAFF. In DNA form, the CDR3 reads TGTGCCAGCAGTCCAGGGCCGGGGAACACTGAAGCTTTCTTT.

J is TRBJ2-5 and V is TRBV20-1; D not certain. The CDR3 is 10 amino acids. V was shortened by 6 bases and J by 2 bases, with 4 bases between the two germline ends. CDR1 and CDR2 from the germline V gene are DFQATT and SNEGSKA (reference sequence). CDR3 in DNA: TGCAGTGCCAAGCAAGAGACCCAGTACTTC. Residues: CSAKQETQYF.

The CDR3 DNA is TGTGCCAGCAGCTTGGCTGAGAACTATGGCTACACCTTC. Translation: CASSLAENYGYTF. The gene calls are TRBV5-4 and TRBJ1-2, with D unresolved. CDR1 and CDR2 (germline): SGHNT, YYREEE (reference sequence). CDR3 length: 13 amino acids. The V and J ends lost 0 bases and 2 bases respectively, with 5 bases between them.

This clonotype is a singleton in its sample. The rearrangement uses TRBV7-9 and TRBJ2-3; the match to TRBD2 covers 12 bases. Germline CDR1 is SEHNR and CDR2 is FQNEAQ (reference sequence). V shed 1 base, J shed 0 bases, and the junction held 8 bases outside the gene matches. The CDR3 is made up of 19 amino acids. CDR3: CASSLVVTSGRASTDTQYF. The CDR3, as DNA: TGTGCCAGCAGCTTAGTTGTGACTAGCGGGAGAGCTAGCACAGATACGCAGTATTTT.

This clonotype showed up just a few times. This chain uses TRBV20-1 with TRBJ2-3; no definite D call. V gave up 3 bases and J gave up 1 base, with 14 bases separating them. Germline V gene lookup returns CDR1 DFQATT and CDR2 SNEGSKA (reference sequence). The CDR3 is 15 amino acids. The CDR3 spells CSARPWDWGTDTQYF. CDR3 nucleotides: TGCAGTGCTAGGCCATGGGATTGGGGCACAGATACGCAGTATTTT.

This chain joins TRBV20-1 and TRBJ2-1; 12 positions agree with TRBD2. CDR3 length equals 15 residues. Germline loops: CDR1 DFQATT, CDR2 SNEGSKA (reference sequence). J was trimmed by 8 bases and V by 6 bases; bases with no gene match: 11. CDR3 protein: CSATLLAGGSDEQFF. CDR3 DNA: TGCAGTGCCACACTCCTAGCGGGAGGGTCCGATGAGCAGTTCTTC.

Judged by abundance, this clonotype is medium-sized (0.01 to 0.1%). J is TRBJ2-3 and V is TRBV6-1; TRBD2 matches 12 bases. This CDR3 contains 15 residues. CDR1 and CDR2 from the germline V gene are MNHNS and SASEGT. The trim removed 7 bases at V and 6 bases at J, leaving 8 bases unmatched. The CDR3 protein is CASTRLAGEGDTQYF. CDR3 DNA: TGTGCCAGCACCAGACTAGCGGGAGAGGGCGATACGCAGTATTTT.

The CDR3 DNA is TGCAGTGCCAACAGAGCGGGAGGCTTCAAACAAGAGACCCAGTACTTC. This sequence encodes CSANRAGGFKQETQYF. The rearrangement uses TRBV20-1 and TRBJ2-5; 9 bases fit TRBD2. Germline assignment: CDR1 DFQATT and CDR2 SNEGSKA (reference sequence). This CDR3 is 16 amino acids long. J gave up 2 bases and V 6 bases, and 13 bases lay outside the gene matches.

The chain joins TRBV28 to TRBJ1-2, with D perhaps matching TRBD1 (6 bases). The CDR3 consists of 14 residues. The ends were cut back, 5 bases at V and 5 bases at J, with 15 bases in the middle. The V gene's germline CDR1 is MDHEN and CDR2 SYDVKM. The CDR3 spells CASSHPGAGYGYTF. The CDR3, as DNA: TGTGCCAGCAGTCATCCGGGGGCCGGGTATGGCTACACCTTC.

The chain carries TRBV7-9 and TRBJ1-6; D ambiguous. This CDR3 is 15 amino acids long. Trimming left V 4 bases short and J 9 bases short, with 16 bases between. Germline-derived CDR1 and CDR2 are SEHNR and FQNEAQ (reference sequence). CDR3 sequence reads: CASSSPPGRGSPLHF. DNA for the CDR3: TGTGCCAGCAGCTCCCCCCCGGGGAGAGGTTCACCCCTCCACTTT.